Given below is one T cell receptor (beta chain) in context. These data come from a study of shared clonotypes between healthy human individuals. The CDR3 contains 11 residues. V lost 2 bases to trimming and J lost 7 bases, with 5 bases between them. Germline-derived CDR1 and CDR2 are SEHNR and FQNEAQ (reference sequence). Positive CCR7 selection of CD45RO-negative cells yielded the naive CD8 cells, and terminally differentiated effector memory CD45RA+ cells were excluded. The method was immunoSEQ multiplex PCR; TCRdb's version includes in-frame clones alone and lacks a portion of them. The sample has about 610,000 clones, around 96% seen once.

This TCR came from a woman under 40 in good health. The sequenced sample consisted of naive CD8+ T cells sorted from blood. The chain joins TRBV7-9 to TRBJ1-1, with D hard to call. The CDR3 DNA reads as TGTGCCAGCAGCTTATCCCGTGAAGCTTTCTTT. Translated, it gives CASSLSREAFF.